The 27 T cell receptor beta chains presented below share a single source sample, sequenced in a study of T cell changes during pregnancy in multiple sclerosis. Only in-frame clones appear in the TCRdb table, and some are missing; sequencing was by immunoSEQ multiplex PCR. The sample has tens of thousands of clones; 80% to 95% are singletons. This material consisted of CD4+ T cells from peripheral blood mononuclear cells, taken in the third trimester of pregnancy. These receptors were taken from a female donor with multiple sclerosis, enrolled in a pregnancy study.

The chain uses TRBV9 and TRBJ2-1; 8 bases match TRBD2. Germline trimming cut 2 bases from V and 6 bases from J; bases unmatched to any gene: 10. The CDR3 consists of 16 residues. Per germline, CDR1 SGDLS and CDR2 YYNGEE. CDR3 coding DNA: TGTGCCAGCAGCGTTGCCCCTCGCGGGGGGCTCAATGAGCAGTTCTTC. Encoded protein: CASSVAPRGGLNEQFF.

The chain joins TRBV2 to TRBJ2-7, with a possible D match to TRBD2 (7 bases). The CDR3 sequence is 17 residues long. The V and J ends lost 5 bases and 6 bases respectively, with 26 bases between them. Germline CDR1 reads SNHLY; CDR2 reads FYNNEI. CDR3 nucleotides: TGTGCCAGCAGTACTTCTTGGGGGGGGCAGGGGCCTCTCGAGCAGTACTTC. Amino acid sequence: CASSTSWGGQGPLEQYF.

V usage is TRBV6-7 and J usage is TRBJ2-2, with D maybe TRBD1 (5 bases). TRBV6-7 is recorded as an ORF, its role being uncertain. The CDR3 extends over 18 amino acids. Trimming took 0 bases from V and 3 from J, leaving 17 bases between them. The CDR3 sequence is CASSYSISPAGYTGELFF. CDR3 in DNA: TGTGCCAGCAGTTACTCGATTTCCCCCGCAGGGTACACCGGGGAGCTGTTTTTT.

This clone was seen just once. The rearrangement links TRBV30 to TRBJ2-7, with 7 positions matching TRBD2. This CDR3 has 12 amino acids. Looked up from germline, CDR1 is GTSNPN and CDR2 is SVGIG (reference sequence). Trimming at V came to 3 bases and at J to 3 bases, leaving 2 bases not matched to a gene. CDR3 bases: TGTGCCTGGAGCGGGGGGTTCTACGAGCAGTACTTC. It translates to CAWSGGFYEQYF.

This chain connects TRBV29-1 to TRBJ2-3; TRBD2 aligns across 11 bases. Germline V gives CDR1 SQVTM, CDR2 ANQGSEA. CDR3 length: 15 residues. J lost 1 base, V lost 2 bases, and 2 bases had no gene match. This CDR3 reads CSVERTSGRTDTQYF. The CDR3 DNA is TGCAGCGTTGAACGGACTAGCGGGCGCACAGATACGCAGTATTTT.

The chain uses TRBV7-9 and TRBJ1-2, with 7 bases fitting TRBD1. The CDR3 runs to 10 residues. Germline trimming cut 5 bases from V and 13 bases from J; bases unmatched to any gene: 4. CDR1 is SEHNR, CDR2 FQNEAQ, per germline (reference sequence). CDR3 DNA: TGTGCCAGCAGCCTACAGGGGCCCACCTTC. Protein product: CASSLQGPTF. Together with reference TRBV7-9 and TRBJ1-2, the CDR3 gives the full variable domain: DTGVSQNPRHKITKRGQNVTFRCDPISEHNRLYWYRQTLGQGPEFLTYFQNEAQLEKSRLLSDRFSAERPKGSFSTLEIQRTEQGDSAMYLCASSLQGPTFGSGTRLTVV.

V and J are TRBV30 and TRBJ2-1; no reliable D call. CDR1 is GTSNPN, CDR2 SVGIG, per germline (reference sequence). The CDR3 covers 11 residues. V was shortened by 4 bases and J by 12 bases, with 13 bases between the two germline ends. The DNA of the CDR3 is TGTGCCTGGACCAACAAAATAGCGCAGTTCTTC. It encodes CAWTNKIAQFF.

V is TRBV19 and J is TRBJ1-5, with D possibly TRBD1 on 6 matching bases. The germline V and J ends were trimmed by 3 bases and 5 bases, with 14 bases remaining between them. Germline CDR1 reads LNHDA; CDR2 reads SQIVND (reference sequence). The CDR3 loop spans 15 amino acids. CDR3 loop: CASSIGQGSYQPQHF. CDR3 nucleotides: TGTGCCAGTAGTATTGGTCAGGGGTCGTATCAGCCCCAGCATTTT.

The chain employs TRBV28 and TRBJ1-4, with a weak D call TRBD1 (6 bases). This CDR3 comprises 17 residues. V was pared by 2 bases and J by 1 base, with 14 bases between. Germline values: CDR1 MDHEN, CDR2 SYDVKM. In DNA form, the CDR3 reads TGTGCCAGCAGTTTAGGAGCAGGGGTGAAAACTAATGAAAAACTGTTTTTT. The encoded protein is CASSLGAGVKTNEKLFF.

The chain links TRBV5-4 to TRBJ2-5, with TRBD2 matching over 9 bases. The CDR3 sequence is 15 residues long. The ends lost 4 bases at V and 3 bases at J; junction bases unmatched: 7. Germline assignment: CDR1 SGHNT and CDR2 YYREEE (reference sequence). In DNA, the CDR3 is TGTGCCAGCAGCACCCCGGCTAGCGGGGAAGAGACCCAGTACTTC. It specifies CASSTPASGEETQYF.

The chain couples TRBV10-3 to TRBJ2-2; D may be TRBD1 (5 bases). The CDR3 length is 13 residues. Germline-derived CDR1 and CDR2 are ENHRY and SYGVKD. V shed 6 bases and J shed 4 bases, with 9 bases lying between them. The CDR3 protein is CAIRETVTGELFF. CDR3 nucleotides: TGTGCCATCAGGGAGACAGTCACCGGGGAGCTGTTTTTT.

The V gene is TRBV2, the J gene TRBJ2-5; possible D gene TRBD2, 5 bases. The V and J ends lost 8 bases and 4 bases respectively, with 17 bases between them. This CDR3 contains 14 residues. Germline V gene lookup returns CDR1 SNHLY and CDR2 FYNNEI. The DNA of the CDR3 is TGTGCCAGCGAGGGCGCTTGGGCGGGAGAGACCCAGTACTTC. Translation: CASEGAWAGETQYF.

This chain connects TRBV6-5 to TRBJ2-7; 9 nucleotides agree with TRBD2. The V segment lost 3 bases and the J segment 13 bases; nucleotides outside the gene matches: 19. The CDR3 is 16 amino acids. Looked up from germline, CDR1 is MNHEY and CDR2 is SVGAGI. The CDR3 loop is CASSYRGVGLARIVYF. CDR3 DNA sequence: TGTGCCAGCAGTTATCGCGGCGTCGGACTAGCGAGGATCGTTTACTTC.

This chain links TRBV28 with TRBJ2-7; D might be TRBD1 (5 bases). This CDR3 region has 13 residues. Trimming stripped 7 bases from V and 5 bases from J, with 15 bases between. In germline, CDR1 is MDHEN, CDR2 SYDVKM. CDR3 in DNA: TGTGCCAGCATTTCAAATTCAGGGAACGAGCAGTACTTC. It yields the protein CASISNSGNEQYF. Drawing the rest from reference TRBV28 and TRBJ2-7, the complete variable domain is DVKVTQSSRYLVKRTGEKVFLECVQDMDHENMFWYRQDPGLGLRLIYFSYDVKMKEKGDIPEGYSVSREKKERFSLILESASTNQTSMYLCASISNSGNEQYFGPGTRLTVT.

This clone is a singleton in its sample. The chain links TRBV6-1 to TRBJ2-1; D gene unclear. Trimming took off 1 base at V and 6 bases at J, with 10 bases between the two ends. In germline, CDR1 is MNHNS, CDR2 SASEGT. The CDR3 has 14 amino acids. CDR3 DNA sequence: TGTGCCAGCAGTGAAGACCCCCACGGCAATGAGCAGTTCTTC. Its translation: CASSEDPHGNEQFF.

The chain uses TRBV2 and TRBJ2-1; 7 nucleotides agree with TRBD2. This CDR3 has 14 amino acids. V shed 7 bases and J 7 bases; nucleotides not matched to a gene: 10. The germline V gene has CDR1 SNHLY and CDR2 FYNNEI. Here the CDR3 reads CASNLGGRVNEQFF. For the CDR3, the DNA is TGTGCCAGCAACCTTGGCGGGAGAGTTAATGAGCAGTTCTTC.

The V call is TRBV4-2, the J call TRBJ2-1, with 14 bases fitting TRBD2. Trimming cost V 0 bases and J 8 bases; bases outside gene matches: 3. Germline CDR1 is LGHNA and CDR2 is YNFKEQ. There are 16 residues in the CDR3. CDR3 residues: CASSQDGLAGGDEQFF. CDR3 sequence (DNA): TGTGCCAGCAGCCAAGATGGACTAGCGGGAGGAGATGAGCAGTTCTTC.

V gene TRBV6-6 combines with J gene TRBJ2-3; TRBD1 agrees at 10 bases. With V trimmed by 8 bases and J by 6 bases, 5 bases remained unmatched. There are 13 residues in the CDR3. Germline V gives CDR1 MNHNY, CDR2 SVGAGI (reference sequence). CDR3 sequence reads: CASRDRGPDTQYF. For the CDR3, the DNA is TGTGCCAGCCGGGACAGGGGCCCCGATACGCAGTATTTT.

The genes are TRBV14 and TRBJ2-7, with TRBD1 matching 7 bases. Losses at the gene ends were 8 bases for V and 4 bases for J; bases not matched to a gene: 8. Germline V gene sequence: CDR1 SGHDN, CDR2 FVKESK. This CDR3 is built from 13 residues. The DNA of the CDR3 is TGTGCCAGCTCCCGGACAGGAATTTACGAGCAGTACTTC. Amino acid sequence: CASSRTGIYEQYF.

V usage is TRBV5-1 and J usage is TRBJ2-1; 9 bases align to TRBD1. The junction had 1 base not matched to a gene; V was cut back by 1 base and J by 8 bases. There are 13 residues in the CDR3. The V gene's germline CDR1 is SGHRS and CDR2 YFSETQ. The CDR3, as DNA: TGCGCCAGCAGCTTGACAGGGGGCTATGAGCAGTTCTTC. Its protein is CASSLTGGYEQFF.

This chain joins TRBV11-3 and TRBJ2-2; maybe TRBD2 (6 bases). Looked up from germline, CDR1 is SGHNT and CDR2 is YENEEA. V was trimmed by 0 bases and J by 8 bases, leaving 7 bases between them. The CDR3 sequence is 13 residues long. The chain's CDR3 is CASSLDGTGELFF. The DNA for the CDR3 is TGTGCCAGCAGCTTAGACGGGACTGGGGAGCTGTTTTTT. The full variable domain, completed using reference TRBV11-3 and TRBJ2-2, is EAGVVQSPRYKIIEKKQPVAFWCNPISGHNTLYWYLQNLGQGPELLIRYENEEAVDDSQLPKDRFSAERLKGVDSTLKIQPAELGDSAVYLCASSLDGTGELFFGEGSRLTVL.

The rearrangement links TRBV9 to TRBJ1-1; 10 nucleotides match TRBD1. There are 14 residues in the CDR3. Trimming removed 6 bases from V and 5 bases from J; junction bases left unmatched: 7. Germline CDR1 SGDLS, CDR2 YYNGEE. CDR3 nucleotide sequence: TGTGCCAGCACCGCTCGGGACAGGGGAACTGAAGCTTTCTTT. This codes for CASTARDRGTEAFF.

This clone was counted between two and nine times. The chain uses TRBV6-4 and TRBJ1-5; D uncertain. Per germline, CDR1 MRHNA and CDR2 SNTAGT. The V end lost 4 bases, the J end lost 4 bases, and 14 bases lay between the germline ends. This CDR3 region has 15 residues. Written as DNA, the CDR3 is TGTGCCAGCAGTGTAAGTCCACAGAGTAATCAGCCCCAGCATTTT. This codes for CASSVSPQSNQPQHF.

A few counts support this clone. V and J are TRBV5-6 and TRBJ1-2; TRBD1 is a possible D gene (5 bases). Germline V gene lookup returns CDR1 SGHDT and CDR2 YYEEEE. This CDR3 comprises 14 residues. V lost 0 bases to trimming and J lost 8 bases, with 14 bases between them. The CDR3 nucleotides read TGTGCCAGCAGCTTGGATAGCGGGGCCGGGGGCTACACCTTC. As protein: CASSLDSGAGGYTF.

The V gene is TRBV28, the J gene TRBJ1-2; D perhaps matches TRBD1 (6 bases). The V and J ends lost 8 bases and 5 bases respectively, with 15 bases between them. CDR3 length: 13 residues. The germline V gene has CDR1 MDHEN and CDR2 SYDVKM. For the CDR3, the DNA is TGTGCCAGCGGCTCCGGACAGAGTTATGGCTACACCTTC. It is translated as CASGSGQSYGYTF.

This chain links TRBV11-3 with TRBJ2-1; D is possibly TRBD1 (6 bases). Germline CDR1 reads SGHNT; CDR2 reads YENEEA. Trimming removed 5 bases at V and 6 bases at J, with 17 bases between. CDR3 length: 15 amino acids. CDR3 in DNA: TGTGCCAGCAGCCACACAGGGCCGGGCGTCAATGAGCAGTTCTTC. Translation gives CASSHTGPGVNEQFF.

This chain uses TRBV19 with TRBJ2-7; 7 bases fit TRBD1. The CDR3 length is 14 residues. Trimming at V came to 1 base and at J to 2 bases, leaving 2 bases not matched to a gene. Germline lookup yields CDR1 LNHDA and CDR2 SQIVND (reference sequence). CDR3 protein: CASSIGQGAYEQYF. The CDR3 bases are TGTGCCAGTAGTATAGGGCAGGGGGCCTACGAGCAGTACTTC.